This is a list of T cell receptor beta chains from one sample in a study of beta chain features in type 1 diabetes. Libraries were prepared by immunoSEQ multiplex PCR; TCRdb keeps only in-frame clonotypes and omits some of them. The sample carries 310,000 or so clones, roughly 9% recorded once. Material: central memory CD4+ T cells from blood. The receptors stem from a man younger than 40 with type 1 diabetes. CDR3s include the opening cysteine and the closing phenylalanine or tryptophan. D genes are given only for firm matches. The listing skips clone size in some rows; elsewhere it reads once, few, many or a size class.

cdr3_nt | cdr3_aa | v_call | d_call | j_call | clone_size
TGTGCCAGCAGCTTAGTTCAACTCTCCAGGGGAACGGAGACCCAGTACTTC | CASSLVQLSRGTETQYF | TRBV11-2 | NA | TRBJ2-5 | NA
TGTGCCAGCAGCTACGATGATAACTATGGCTACACCTTC | CASSYDDNYGYTF | TRBV7-2 | NA | TRBJ1-2 | few
TGTGCCAGCAGTAGCGTGCAGGAGCAGTTCTTC | CASSSVQEQFF | TRBV7-9 | NA | TRBJ2-1 | NA
TGCAGCGTTGAAAGGGACAGGGTCGGAGAGCAGTACTTC | CSVERDRVGEQYF | TRBV29-1 | TRBD1 | TRBJ2-7 | NA
TGTGCCAGCTCAGGGACAGCCAACTACGAGCAGTACTTC | CASSGTANYEQYF | TRBV18 | TRBD1 | TRBJ2-7 | NA
TGTGCCAGCAGTTACTCGAGCAATCAACCAAACTATGGCTACACCTTC | CASSYSSNQPNYGYTF | TRBV6-5 | NA | TRBJ1-2 | NA
TGTGCCAGCAGCATGGGGACAGGGGCGCTTTACGAGCAGTACTTC | CASSMGTGALYEQYF | TRBV7-7 | TRBD1 | TRBJ2-7 | few
TGTGCCAGCAGTTATTCCGGGACAGAGGGGACTGAAGCTTTCTTT | CASSYSGTEGTEAFF | TRBV28 | TRBD1 | TRBJ1-1 | NA
TGCAGCGTTGTGCCAGGCACAGATACGCAGTATTTT | CSVVPGTDTQYF | TRBV29-1 | NA | TRBJ2-3 | few
TGTGCCAGCAGCTCCACTGGGTGGTATGAGGTGGCAGAGGAGCAGTTCTTC | CASSSTGWYEVAEEQFF | TRBV11-2 | NA | TRBJ2-1 | few
TGTGCCAGCAGGCCCTCGGGACTTCCACGGTTGGAAGAGACCCAGTACTTC | CASRPSGLPRLEETQYF | TRBV7-6 | NA | TRBJ2-5 | few
TGTGCCAGCAGCTCAGGACAGGGTGTTCCTCATGAGCAGTTCTTC | CASSSGQGVPHEQFF | TRBV11-2 | TRBD1 | TRBJ2-1 | NA
TGTGCCAGCAGGCGACAGGGCGACAAAAACATTCAGTACTTC | CASRRQGDKNIQYF | TRBV7-2 | TRBD1 | TRBJ2-4 | NA
TGTGCCAGCAGTGATAGCGACAGCTATCAGCCCCAGCATTTT | CASSDSDSYQPQHF | TRBV25-1 | NA | TRBJ1-5 | NA
TGTGCCAGCAGTCGAGGGACTGAAGCTTTCTTT | CASSRGTEAFF | TRBV7-9 | NA | TRBJ1-1 | many
TGTGCCAGCACCTTAGGGGGAAGAAACACCTACGAGCAGTACTTC | CASTLGGRNTYEQYF | TRBV13 | NA | TRBJ2-7 | few
TGTGCCAGCAGCTGGAGGACAGGGTGGGGCACAGATACGCAGTATTTT | CASSWRTGWGTDTQYF | TRBV5-6 | TRBD1 | TRBJ2-3 | NA
TGTGCCAGCAGCCAACTAGCGGGGGCCGGGGATGAGCAGTTCTTC | CASSQLAGAGDEQFF | TRBV14 | TRBD2 | TRBJ2-1 | many
TGTGCCATCAGGGGGGCTAGCAATGAGCAGTTCTTC | CAIRGASNEQFF | TRBV10-3 | NA | TRBJ2-1 | NA
TGTGCCAGCAGCCCCGACAGACTCACAGATACGCAGTATTTT | CASSPDRLTDTQYF | TRBV5-6 | NA | TRBJ2-3 | NA
TGTGCCAGCAGCCCTAAAGGAGGTCCCCTCCTCTCCTATGGCTACACCTTC | CASSPKGGPLLSYGYTF | TRBV27 | NA | TRBJ1-2 | few
TGCAGCGTTGGATGGCGGGGGGTAGAGCAGTTCTTC | CSVGWRGVEQFF | TRBV29-1 | TRBD2 | TRBJ2-1 | few
TGTGCCAGCAGTTATTCAGGGAGGCAAACTGAAGCTTTCTTT | CASSYSGRQTEAFF | TRBV6-5 | NA | TRBJ1-1 | NA
TGTGCCAGCAGCTGGACTAGCGGGGACGCAGATACGCAGTATTTT | CASSWTSGDADTQYF | TRBV7-2 | TRBD2 | TRBJ2-3 | few
TGCGCCAGCACGTATGGGGGGGCGGAGACCCAGTACTTC | CASTYGGAETQYF | TRBV10-2 | NA | TRBJ2-5 | NA
TGTGCCAGCAGCGAGGTGGGACTACCTAACCCCAGAACCCAGTACTTC | CASSEVGLPNPRTQYF | TRBV7-2 | TRBD2 | TRBJ2-5 | few
TGTGCCAGCAGCTTGGAAGCAGCAAGGGTGTATAATTCACCCCTCCACTTT | CASSLEAARVYNSPLHF | TRBV5-6 | NA | TRBJ1-6 | few
TGTGCCAGCACCGTTAGCGGGGGGTCGAACACCGGGGAGCTGTTTTTT | CASTVSGGSNTGELFF | TRBV5-4 | TRBD2 | TRBJ2-2 | few
TGTGCCAGCAGCCCTAGAATGAACACTGAAGCTTTCTTT | CASSPRMNTEAFF | TRBV11-2 | NA | TRBJ1-1 | once
TGCGCCAGCAGCCAAACCGGGACGCAAAATGAAAAACTGTTTTTT | CASSQTGTQNEKLFF | TRBV4-3 | NA | TRBJ1-4 | few
TGTGCCAGTAGTCCGATCCGGGACAGGGGGCTCTACGAGCAGTACTTC | CASSPIRDRGLYEQYF | TRBV19 | TRBD1 | TRBJ2-7 | NA
TGTGCCAGCTCACCATCATATGCGGGGGACAGCTATGGCTACACCTTC | CASSPSYAGDSYGYTF | TRBV18 | TRBD1 | TRBJ1-2 | NA
TGCGCCAGCAGCACCGGGACAGGGGGTCTAGGTATGACTGAAGCTTTCTTT | CASSTGTGGLGMTEAFF | TRBV5-1 | TRBD1 | TRBJ1-1 | few
TGTGCCAGCAGTTTTGAGCACTCTGGGGCCAACGTCCTGACTTTC | CASSFEHSGANVLTF | TRBV28 | NA | TRBJ2-6 | NA
TGCGCCAGCAGCCGGGGGACAGCGGACACTGAAGCTTTCTTT | CASSRGTADTEAFF | TRBV5-1 | TRBD1 | TRBJ1-1 | NA
TGTGCCAGCAGCCTAACAGGGAACTATGGCTACACCTTC | CASSLTGNYGYTF | TRBV27 | NA | TRBJ1-2 | few
TGTGCCAGCAGCTTGGGCAGGGTGAGTTCACCCCTCCACTTT | CASSLGRVSSPLHF | TRBV5-6 | NA | TRBJ1-6 | NA
TGCAGCGTTGAAGGGCTAGCGGGGGGGCTTATTGAGCAGTTCTTC | CSVEGLAGGLIEQFF | TRBV29-1 | TRBD2 | TRBJ2-1 | few
TGTGCCAGCGGAGGACAGGGGGCGAGTTCTGGAAACACCATATATTTT | CASGGQGASSGNTIYF | TRBV6-6 | TRBD1 | TRBJ1-3 | NA
TGCGCCAGCAGTCAATCCGGGTGGACAGGGATAGTAGCGGGGGCCTACGAGCAGTACTTC | CASSQSGWTGIVAGAYEQYF | TRBV23-1 | NA | TRBJ2-7 | NA
TGTGCCAGCAGGGAGACTAGCGGGGACCAAGAGACCCAGTACTTC | CASRETSGDQETQYF | TRBV5-4 | TRBD2 | TRBJ2-5 | few
TGTGCCAGCAGGCCGGGACTAGGAGACACAGATACGCAGTATTTT | CASRPGLGDTDTQYF | TRBV7-2 | TRBD2 | TRBJ2-3 | NA
TGTGCCAGCAGCGGCAGACAGGGGGAAGGGGCCTATGGCTACACCTTC | CASSGRQGEGAYGYTF | TRBV7-2 | TRBD1 | TRBJ1-2 | NA
TGTGCCAGCAGTTTACAACTGGGGGTAACTGAAGCTTTCTTT | CASSLQLGVTEAFF | TRBV27 | NA | TRBJ1-1 | few
TGTGCCAGCAGCCCGACCCACGGGGGCAACAATGAGCAGTTCTTC | CASSPTHGGNNEQFF | TRBV7-2 | NA | TRBJ2-1 | many
TGTGCCAGCAGCTTAATTATTGGATACGAGCAGTACTTC | CASSLIIGYEQYF | TRBV7-2 | NA | TRBJ2-7 | few